This T cell receptor beta chain was sequenced in a study of T cell responses to AZD1222 COVID-19 vaccine. Study-level findings and limits: Every sample of the repertoires postdated the peak T cell response.

On this clone itself: The antigen is not known.

The CDR3 covers 16 residues. Germline V gives CDR1 SGHDN, CDR2 FVKESK. Trimming left V 5 bases short and J 2 bases short, with 16 bases between. The repertoire was sequenced with immunoSEQ multiplex PCR; TCRdb's copy has only in-frame clones and lacks some. There are some 200,000 clones in the sample; about nine tenths occur only once, and 1.5% to 2% lies in the top ten. Sequenced material: peripheral blood, taken 28 days after the second AZD1222 dose. The source is an adult who received the AZD1222 COVID-19 vaccine. The chain has TRBV14 and TRBJ2-1, with a tentative D call TRBD1 (6 bases). The CDR3 region has the DNA TGTGCCAGCAGCTCGTTGACAGGACTGGCCTACAATGAGCAGTTCTTC. It yields the protein CASSSLTGLAYNEQFF.